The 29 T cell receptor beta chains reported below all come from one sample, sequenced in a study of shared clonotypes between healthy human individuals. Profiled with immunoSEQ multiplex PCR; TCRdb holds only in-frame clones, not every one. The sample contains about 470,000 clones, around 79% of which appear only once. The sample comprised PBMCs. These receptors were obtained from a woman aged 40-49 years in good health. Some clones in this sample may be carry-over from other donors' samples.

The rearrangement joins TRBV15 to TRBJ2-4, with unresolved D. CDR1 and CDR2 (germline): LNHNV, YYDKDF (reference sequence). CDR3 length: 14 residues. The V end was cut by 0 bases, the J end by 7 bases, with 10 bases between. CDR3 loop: CATSRDENSNIQYF. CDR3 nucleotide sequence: TGTGCCACCAGCAGAGATGAAAACTCGAACATTCAGTACTTC.

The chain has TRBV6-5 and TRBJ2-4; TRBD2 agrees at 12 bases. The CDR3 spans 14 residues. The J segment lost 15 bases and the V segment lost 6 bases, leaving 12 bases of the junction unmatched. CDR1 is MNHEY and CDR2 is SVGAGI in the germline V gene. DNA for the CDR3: TGTGCCAGCAGCCCAAACCCTAGCGGGAGGGAGGGGTACTTC. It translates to CASSPNPSGREGYF.

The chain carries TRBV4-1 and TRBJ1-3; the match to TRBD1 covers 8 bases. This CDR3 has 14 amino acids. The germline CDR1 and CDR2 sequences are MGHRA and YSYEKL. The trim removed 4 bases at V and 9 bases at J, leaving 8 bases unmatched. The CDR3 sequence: CASSRDRSRATIYF. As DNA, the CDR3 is TGCGCCAGCAGCCGGGACAGGTCTAGAGCCACCATATATTTT.

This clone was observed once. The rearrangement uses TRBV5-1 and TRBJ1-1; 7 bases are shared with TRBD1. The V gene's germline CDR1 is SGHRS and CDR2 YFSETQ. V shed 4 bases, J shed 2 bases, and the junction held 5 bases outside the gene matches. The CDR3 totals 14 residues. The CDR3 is CASSVGQPNTEAFF. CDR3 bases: TGCGCCAGCAGCGTGGGACAGCCCAACACTGAAGCTTTCTTT.

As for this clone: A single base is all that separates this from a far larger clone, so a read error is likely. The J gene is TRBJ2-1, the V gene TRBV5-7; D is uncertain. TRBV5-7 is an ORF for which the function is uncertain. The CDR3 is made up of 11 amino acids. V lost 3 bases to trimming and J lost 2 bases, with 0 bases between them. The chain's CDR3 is CASSSYNEQFF. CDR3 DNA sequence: TGTGCCAGCAGCTCCTACAATGAGCAGTTCTTC.

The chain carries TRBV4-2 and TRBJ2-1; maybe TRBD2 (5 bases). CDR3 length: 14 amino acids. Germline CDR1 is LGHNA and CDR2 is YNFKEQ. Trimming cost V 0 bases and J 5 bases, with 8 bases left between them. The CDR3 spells CASSQDGRDNEQFF. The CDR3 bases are TGTGCCAGCAGCCAAGATGGGCGGGACAATGAGCAGTTCTTC.

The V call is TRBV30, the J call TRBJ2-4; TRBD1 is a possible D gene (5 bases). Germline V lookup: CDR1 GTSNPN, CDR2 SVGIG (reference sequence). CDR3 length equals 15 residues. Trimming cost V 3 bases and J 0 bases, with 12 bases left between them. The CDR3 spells CAWSQGSEAKNIQYF. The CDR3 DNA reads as TGTGCCTGGAGCCAGGGTTCAGAAGCCAAAAACATTCAGTACTTC.

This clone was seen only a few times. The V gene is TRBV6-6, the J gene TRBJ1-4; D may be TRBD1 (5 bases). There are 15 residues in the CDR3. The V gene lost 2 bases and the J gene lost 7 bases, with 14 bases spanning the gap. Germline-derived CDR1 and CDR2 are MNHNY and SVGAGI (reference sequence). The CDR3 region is CASSYGAPGSEKLFF. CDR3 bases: TGTGCCAGCAGTTACGGGGCCCCGGGGAGTGAAAAACTGTTTTTT.

The CDR3 coding sequence is TGTGCCAGCAGCGCCTCCGGGACAGCCTCCTACGAGCAGTACTTC. It yields the protein CASSASGTASYEQYF. V usage is TRBV9 and J usage is TRBJ2-7, with 7 bases aligning to TRBD1. The CDR3 totals 15 residues. Germline CDR1 and CDR2: SGDLS and YYNGEE. Unmatched junction bases numbered 6, after V lost 3 bases and J lost 0 bases. Using reference TRBV9 and TRBJ2-7 for the parts outside the CDR3, the full variable domain is DSGVTQTPKHLITATGQRVTLRCSPRSGDLSVYWYQQSLDQGLQFLIQYYNGEERAKGNILERFSAQQFPDLHSELNLSSLELGDSALYFCASSASGTASYEQYFGPGTRLTVT.

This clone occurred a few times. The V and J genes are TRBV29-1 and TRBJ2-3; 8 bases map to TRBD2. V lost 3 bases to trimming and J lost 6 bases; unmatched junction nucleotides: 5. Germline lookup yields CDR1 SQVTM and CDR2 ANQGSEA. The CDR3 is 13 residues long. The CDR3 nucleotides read TGCAGCGTTGAGATTAGCGGGAAGGATACGCAGTATTTT. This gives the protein CSVEISGKDTQYF.

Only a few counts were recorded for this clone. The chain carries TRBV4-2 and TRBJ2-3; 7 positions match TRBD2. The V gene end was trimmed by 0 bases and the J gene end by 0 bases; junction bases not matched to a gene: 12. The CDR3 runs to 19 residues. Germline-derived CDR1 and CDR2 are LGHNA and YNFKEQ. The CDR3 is CASSQERATSPLSTDTQYF. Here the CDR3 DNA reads TGTGCCAGCAGCCAAGAGCGGGCGACTAGCCCCTTGAGCACAGATACGCAGTATTTT.

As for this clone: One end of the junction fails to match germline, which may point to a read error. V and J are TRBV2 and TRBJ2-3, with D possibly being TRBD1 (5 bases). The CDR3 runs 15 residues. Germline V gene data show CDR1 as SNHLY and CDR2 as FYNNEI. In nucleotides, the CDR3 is TGTGCCAGCAGGGAAGTGGTTTTTGGGGCGGATACGCAGTATTTT. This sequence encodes CASREVVFGADTQYF. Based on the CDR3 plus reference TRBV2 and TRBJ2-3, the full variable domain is EPEVTQTPSHQVTQMGQEVILRCVPISNHLYFYWYRQILGQKVEFLVSFYNNEISEKSEIFDDQFSVERPDGSNFTLKIRSTKLEDSAMYFCASREVVFGADTQYFGPGTRLTVL.

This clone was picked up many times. The CDR3 here is CASSALRQGSGGYTF. The CDR3 DNA is TGTGCCAGCAGTGCCCTCCGACAGGGGTCGGGAGGCTACACCTTC. V gene TRBV27 combines with J gene TRBJ1-2; TRBD1 matches 8 bases. Germline trimming cut 5 bases from V and 8 bases from J; bases unmatched to any gene: 13. Germline assignment: CDR1 MNHEY and CDR2 SMNVEV (reference sequence). This CDR3 is 15 amino acids long.

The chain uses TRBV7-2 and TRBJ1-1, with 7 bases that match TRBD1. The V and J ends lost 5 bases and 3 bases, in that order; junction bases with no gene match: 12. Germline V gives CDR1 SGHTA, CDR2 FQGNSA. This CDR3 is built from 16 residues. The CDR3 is CASSKRGPRLDTEAFF. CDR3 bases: TGTGCCAGCAGCAAGAGGGGGCCCCGTCTGGACACTGAAGCTTTCTTT.

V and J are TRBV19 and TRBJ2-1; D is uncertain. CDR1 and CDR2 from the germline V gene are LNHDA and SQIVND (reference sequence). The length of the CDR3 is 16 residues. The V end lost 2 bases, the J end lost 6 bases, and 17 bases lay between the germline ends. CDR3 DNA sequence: TGTGCCAGTAGTATAAGTGTGGGGTCCCGAGGCAATGAGCAGTTCTTC. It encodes CASSISVGSRGNEQFF.

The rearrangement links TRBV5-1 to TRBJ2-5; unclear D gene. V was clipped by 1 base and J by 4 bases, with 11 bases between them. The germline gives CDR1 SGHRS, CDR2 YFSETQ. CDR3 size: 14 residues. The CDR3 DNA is TGCGCCAGCAGCTTGAACAGCGTTGGAGAGACCCAGTACTTC. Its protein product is CASSLNSVGETQYF.

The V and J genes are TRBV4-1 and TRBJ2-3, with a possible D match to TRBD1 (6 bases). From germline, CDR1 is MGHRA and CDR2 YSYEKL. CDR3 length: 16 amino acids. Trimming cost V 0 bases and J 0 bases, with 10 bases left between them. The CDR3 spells CASSQDEDRSTDTQYF. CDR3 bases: TGCGCCAGCAGCCAAGACGAGGACAGAAGCACAGATACGCAGTATTTT.

The DNA of the CDR3 is TGTGCCACCAGCAGGGAAGCGGGAGGAGCCCCATATGAGCAGTTCTTC. This codes for CATSREAGGAPYEQFF. This chain connects TRBV15 to TRBJ2-1; 9 bases align to TRBD2. CDR1 and CDR2 from the germline V gene are LNHNV and YYDKDF (reference sequence). V shed 3 bases, J shed 8 bases, and the junction held 11 bases outside the gene matches. The CDR3 is 16 residues long.

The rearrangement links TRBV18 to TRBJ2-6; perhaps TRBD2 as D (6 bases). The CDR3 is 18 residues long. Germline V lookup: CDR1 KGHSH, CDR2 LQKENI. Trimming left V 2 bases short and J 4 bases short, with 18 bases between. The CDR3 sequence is CASSPTGLALSGANVLTF. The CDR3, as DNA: TGTGCCAGCTCACCAACGGGACTTGCCTTATCAGGGGCCAACGTCCTGACTTTC.

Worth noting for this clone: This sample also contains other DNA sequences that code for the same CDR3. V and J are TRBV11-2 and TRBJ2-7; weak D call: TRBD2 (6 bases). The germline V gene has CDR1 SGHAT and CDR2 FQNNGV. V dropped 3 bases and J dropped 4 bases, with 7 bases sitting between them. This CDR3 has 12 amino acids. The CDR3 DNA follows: TGTGCCAGCAGCTTGACTAGTTACGAGCAGTACTTC. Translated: CASSLTSYEQYF.

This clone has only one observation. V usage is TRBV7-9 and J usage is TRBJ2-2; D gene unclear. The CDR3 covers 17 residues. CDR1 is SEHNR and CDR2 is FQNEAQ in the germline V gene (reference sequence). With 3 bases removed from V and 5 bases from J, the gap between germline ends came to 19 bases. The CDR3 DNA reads TGTGCCAGCAGCTTCTACGCCCTGACTCGGCGAACCGGGGAGCTGTTTTTT. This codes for CASSFYALTRRTGELFF.

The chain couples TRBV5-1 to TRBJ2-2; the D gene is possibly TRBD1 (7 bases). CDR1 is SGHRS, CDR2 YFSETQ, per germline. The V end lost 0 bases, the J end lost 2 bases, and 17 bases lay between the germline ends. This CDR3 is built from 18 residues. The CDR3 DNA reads TGCGCCAGCAGCTTGGGATTCGGGGGACAGAAAAACACCGGGGAGCTGTTTTTT. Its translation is CASSLGFGGQKNTGELFF.

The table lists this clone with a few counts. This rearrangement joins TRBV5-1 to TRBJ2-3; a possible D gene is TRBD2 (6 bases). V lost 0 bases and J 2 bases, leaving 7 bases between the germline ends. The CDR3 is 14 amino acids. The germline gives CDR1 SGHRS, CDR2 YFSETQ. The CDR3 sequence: CASSLGGDTDTQYF. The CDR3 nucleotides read TGCGCCAGCAGCTTGGGCGGGGACACAGATACGCAGTATTTT. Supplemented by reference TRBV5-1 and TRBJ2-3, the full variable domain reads KAGVTQTPRYLIKTRGQQVTLSCSPISGHRSVSWYQQTPGQGLQFLFEYFSETQRNKGNFPGRFSGRQFSNSRSEMNVSTLELGDSALYLCASSLGGDTDTQYFGPGTRLTVL.

CDR3 region: CASRTGTNSYEQYF. The CDR3 region has the DNA TGTGCCAGCAGGACCGGGACAAACAGCTACGAGCAGTACTTC. The V call is TRBV2, the J call TRBJ2-7; tentative D call: TRBD1 (6 bases). CDR3 size: 14 residues. The germline V and J ends were trimmed by 6 bases and 3 bases, with 15 bases remaining between them. Germline V lookup: CDR1 SNHLY, CDR2 FYNNEI.

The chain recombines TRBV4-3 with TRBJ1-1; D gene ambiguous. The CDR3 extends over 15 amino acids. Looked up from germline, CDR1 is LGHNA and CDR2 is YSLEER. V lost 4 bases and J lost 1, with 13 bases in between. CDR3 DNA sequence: TGCGCCAGCAGCCCCCTTGTTGGCGGGAACACTGAAGCTTTCTTT. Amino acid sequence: CASSPLVGGNTEAFF.

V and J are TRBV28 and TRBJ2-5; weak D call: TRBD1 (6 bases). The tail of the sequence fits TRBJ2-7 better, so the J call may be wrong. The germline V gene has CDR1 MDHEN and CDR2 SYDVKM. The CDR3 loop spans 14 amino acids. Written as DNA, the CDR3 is TGTGCCAGCAGTGTGCTGGACAGAACCTACGAGCAGTACTTC. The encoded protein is CASSVLDRTYEQYF.

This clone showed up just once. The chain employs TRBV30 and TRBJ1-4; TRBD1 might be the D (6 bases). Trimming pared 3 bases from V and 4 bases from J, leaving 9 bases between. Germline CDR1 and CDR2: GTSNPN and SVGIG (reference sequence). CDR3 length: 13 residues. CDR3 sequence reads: CAWRQGLNEKLFF. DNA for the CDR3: TGTGCCTGGAGACAGGGCCTTAATGAAAAACTGTTTTTT. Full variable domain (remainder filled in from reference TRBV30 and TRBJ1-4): SQTIHQWPATLVQPVGSPLSLECTVEGTSNPNLYWYRQAAGRGLQLLFYSVGIGQISSEVPQNLSASRPQDRQFILSSKKLLLSDSGFYLCAWRQGLNEKLFFGSGTQLSVL.

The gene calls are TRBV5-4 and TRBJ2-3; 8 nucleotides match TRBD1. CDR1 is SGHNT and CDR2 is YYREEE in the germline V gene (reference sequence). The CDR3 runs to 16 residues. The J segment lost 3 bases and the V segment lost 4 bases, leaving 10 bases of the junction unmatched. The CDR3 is CASSAGGQGGTDTQYF. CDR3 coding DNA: TGTGCCAGCAGCGCGGGCGGACAGGGAGGTACAGATACGCAGTATTTT.

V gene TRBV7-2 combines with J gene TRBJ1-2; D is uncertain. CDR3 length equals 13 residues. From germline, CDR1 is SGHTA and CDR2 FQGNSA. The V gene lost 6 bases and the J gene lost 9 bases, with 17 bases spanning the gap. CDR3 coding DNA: TGTGCCAGCAGTCCCGCGGCGGGTATGAGCTACACCTTC. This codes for CASSPAAGMSYTF.